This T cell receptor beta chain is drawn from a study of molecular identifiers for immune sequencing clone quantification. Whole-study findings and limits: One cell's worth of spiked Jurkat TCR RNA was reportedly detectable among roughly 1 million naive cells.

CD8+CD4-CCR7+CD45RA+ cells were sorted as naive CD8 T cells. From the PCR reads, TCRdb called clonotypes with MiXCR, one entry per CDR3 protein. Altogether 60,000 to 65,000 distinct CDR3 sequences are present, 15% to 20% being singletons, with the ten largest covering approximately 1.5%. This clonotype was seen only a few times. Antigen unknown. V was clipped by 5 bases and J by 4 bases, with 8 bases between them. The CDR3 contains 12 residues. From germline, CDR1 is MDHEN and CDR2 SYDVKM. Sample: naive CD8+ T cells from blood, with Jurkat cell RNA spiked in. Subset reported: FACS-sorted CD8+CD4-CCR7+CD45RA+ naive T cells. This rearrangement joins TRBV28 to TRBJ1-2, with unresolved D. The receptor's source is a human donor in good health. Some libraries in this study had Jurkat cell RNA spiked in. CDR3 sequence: CASSPTSYGYTF. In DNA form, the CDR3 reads TGTGCCAGCAGTCCAACTTCCTATGGCTACACCTTC.